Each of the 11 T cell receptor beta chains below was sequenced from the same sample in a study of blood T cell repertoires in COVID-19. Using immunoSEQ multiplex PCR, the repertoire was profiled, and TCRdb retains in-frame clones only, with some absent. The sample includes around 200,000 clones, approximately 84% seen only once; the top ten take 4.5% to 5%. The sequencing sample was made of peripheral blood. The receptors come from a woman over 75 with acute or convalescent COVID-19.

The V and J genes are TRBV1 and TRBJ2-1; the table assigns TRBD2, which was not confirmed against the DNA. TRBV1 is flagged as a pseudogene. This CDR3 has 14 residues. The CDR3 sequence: CTGRRRERDNEQFF. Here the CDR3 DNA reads TGCACCGGGAGGAGGAGGGAAAGGGATAATGAGCAGTTCTTC.

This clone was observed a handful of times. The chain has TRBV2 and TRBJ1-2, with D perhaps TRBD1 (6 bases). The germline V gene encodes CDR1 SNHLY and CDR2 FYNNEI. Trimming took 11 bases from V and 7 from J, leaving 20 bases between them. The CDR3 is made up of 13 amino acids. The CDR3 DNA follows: TGTGCCTGCTACATATTCACAGGGTCTGGCTACACCTTC. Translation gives CACYIFTGSGYTF.

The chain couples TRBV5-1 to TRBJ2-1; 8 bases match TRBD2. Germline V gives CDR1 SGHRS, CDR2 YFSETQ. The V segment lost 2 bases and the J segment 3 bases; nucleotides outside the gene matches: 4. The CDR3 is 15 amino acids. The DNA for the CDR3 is TGCGCCAGCAGCTTCGGACTAGCAGACTACAATGAGCAGTTCTTC. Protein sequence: CASSFGLADYNEQFF.

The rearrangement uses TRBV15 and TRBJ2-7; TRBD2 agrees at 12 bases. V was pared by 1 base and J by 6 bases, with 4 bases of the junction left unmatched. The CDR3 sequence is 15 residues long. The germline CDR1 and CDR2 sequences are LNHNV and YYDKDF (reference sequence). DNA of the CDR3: TGTGCCACCAGCAGAGGGACTAGCGGGACTGCCGAGCAGTACTTC. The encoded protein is CATSRGTSGTAEQYF.

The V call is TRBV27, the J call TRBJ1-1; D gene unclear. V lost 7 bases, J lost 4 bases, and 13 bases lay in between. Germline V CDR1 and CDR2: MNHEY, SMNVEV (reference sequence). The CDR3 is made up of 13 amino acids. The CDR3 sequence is CASNPSGGTEAFF. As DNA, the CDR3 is TGTGCCAGCAACCCGTCGGGTGGCACTGAAGCTTTCTTT.

CDR3 loop: CASSTGQANEQFF. The CDR3 DNA is TGTGCCAGCAGCACCGGACAGGCCAATGAGCAGTTCTTC. The J gene is TRBJ2-1, the V gene TRBV5-4; the match to TRBD1 covers 7 bases. The trim removed 4 bases at V and 6 bases at J, leaving 4 bases unmatched. Germline V gene data show CDR1 as SGHNT and CDR2 as YYREEE (reference sequence). This CDR3 is 13 amino acids long.

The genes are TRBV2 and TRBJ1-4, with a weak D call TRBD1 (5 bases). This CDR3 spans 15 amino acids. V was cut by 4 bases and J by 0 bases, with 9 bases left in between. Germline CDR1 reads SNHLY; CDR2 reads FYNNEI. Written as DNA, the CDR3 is TGTGCCAGCAGTGTCGACAGTCCAACTAATGAAAAACTGTTTTTT. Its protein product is CASSVDSPTNEKLFF.

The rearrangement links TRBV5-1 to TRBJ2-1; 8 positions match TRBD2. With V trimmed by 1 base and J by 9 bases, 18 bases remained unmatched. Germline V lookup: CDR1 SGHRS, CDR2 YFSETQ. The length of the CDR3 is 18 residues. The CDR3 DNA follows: TGCGCCAGCAGCTTGTATCTGGGGGCGCAATTGGCGGGAGGTGAGCAGTTCTTC. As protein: CASSLYLGAQLAGGEQFF.

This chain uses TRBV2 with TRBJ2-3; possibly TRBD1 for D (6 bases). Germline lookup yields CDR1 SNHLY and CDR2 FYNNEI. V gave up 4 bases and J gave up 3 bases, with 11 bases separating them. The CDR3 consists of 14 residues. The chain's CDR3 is CASSVYRETDTQYF. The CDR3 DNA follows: TGTGCCAGCAGTGTATACAGGGAGACAGATACGCAGTATTTT.

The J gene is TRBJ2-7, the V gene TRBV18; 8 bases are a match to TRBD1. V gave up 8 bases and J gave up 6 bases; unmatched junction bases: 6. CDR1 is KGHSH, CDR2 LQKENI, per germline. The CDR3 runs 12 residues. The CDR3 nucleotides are TGTGCCAGCACCGGACAGGGCGCCGAGCAGTACTTC. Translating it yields CASTGQGAEQYF.

The chain's CDR3 is CASSLAAMNTEAFF. As DNA, the CDR3 is TGTGCCAGCAGCTTAGCAGCTATGAACACTGAAGCTTTCTTT. The genes are TRBV7-2 and TRBJ1-1; D is unclear. Germline loops: CDR1 SGHTA, CDR2 FQGNSA. Trimming removed 0 bases from V and 0 bases from J, with 5 bases in between. The CDR3 loop spans 14 amino acids.